This T cell receptor (beta chain) was sequenced during a study of shared clonotypes between healthy human individuals. Overall study findings and caveats: Even with large depth, rarefaction showed that sorted-subset sequencing was incomplete. Sequencing depth was expected to influence donor clonotype sharing.

Naive-designated CD8 cells lacked CD45RO, were positively enriched for CCR7, and omitted terminally differentiated effector memory CD45RA+ cells. The CDR3 totals 15 residues. Trimming cost V 2 bases and J 4 bases; bases outside gene matches: 6. Germline values: CDR1 MNHEY, CDR2 SVGAGI. About this clone: Its target is not known.

Measured with immunoSEQ multiplex PCR; TCRdb has only the in-frame clones, and not every one. Here the sample spans fewer than 1 million clones, 96% being singletons. The chain is built from TRBV6-5 and TRBJ2-7; 9 nucleotides align to TRBD2. Sequencing was carried out using naive CD8+ T cells sorted from blood. The sequence was collected from a man aged 25-45 years in good health. The CDR3 DNA sequence: TGTGCCAGCAGTTACGGGATAGCGGGAGTGTACGAGCAGTACTTC. Translated: CASSYGIAGVYEQYF.